The next 14 T cell receptor beta chains were all read from a single sample in a study of T cells in Graves' hyperthyroidism and ophthalmopathy. RNA transcripts gave rise to amplified TCR beta CDR3 regions. During a first-round RT-PCR of the TCR CDR3, the HTBI primer set was used. TCRdb passed the multiplex PCR reads through MiXCR, listing each CDR3 protein once. Of around 600,000 distinct CDR3 sequences in the sample, approximately 15% were seen once. The sequenced sample was blood. These receptors originate from a woman between 18 and 30 years old with Graves' ophthalmopathy.

The rearrangement links TRBV4-1 to TRBJ2-7; D is ambiguous. V was shortened by 1 base and J by 6 bases, with 19 bases between the two germline ends. Germline-derived CDR1 and CDR2 are MGHRA and YSYEKL. The CDR3 is 16 amino acids. The CDR3 sequence is CASSQVACKRFCEQYF. The CDR3 DNA reads TGCGCCAGCAGCCAAGTTGCTTGCAAGAGGTTCTGCGAGCAGTACTTC.

This clonotype has just a few counts. The rearrangement links TRBV5-4 to TRBJ2-1; 7 bases fit TRBD2. Germline trimming cut 0 bases from V and 4 bases from J; bases unmatched to any gene: 7. Looked up from germline, CDR1 is SGHNT and CDR2 is YYREEE (reference sequence). This CDR3 contains 16 residues. CDR3 loop: CASSLAGLAGYNEQFF. The CDR3 region has the DNA TGTGCCAGCAGCTTGGCTGGATTAGCGGGTTACAATGAGCAGTTCTTC.

There are many counts of this clonotype. This chain links TRBV12-3 or TRBV12-4 with TRBJ2-5; D is unclear. This CDR3 comprises 10 residues. Trimming took 7 bases from V and 5 from J, leaving 5 bases between them. CDR3 region: CASMGETQYF. In nucleotides, the CDR3 is TGTGCCAGCATGGGGGAGACCCAGTACTTC.

This clonotype was observed many times. This chain links TRBV6-1 with TRBJ2-2; 12 nucleotides line up with TRBD2. The germline gives CDR1 MNHNS, CDR2 SASEGT. The CDR3 consists of 16 residues. Losses at the gene ends were 6 bases for V and 6 bases for J; bases not matched to a gene: 8. CDR3: CASSAGPSGRAGELFF. The CDR3, as DNA: TGTGCCAGCAGCGCTGGGCCTAGCGGGAGGGCCGGGGAGCTGTTTTTT.

This clonotype was seen many times. The J gene is TRBJ1-3, the V gene TRBV7-2; D remains ambiguous. V was trimmed by 0 bases and J by 0 bases, leaving 9 bases between them. Germline loops: CDR1 SGHTA, CDR2 FQGNSA. CDR3 length equals 16 residues. CDR3 bases: TGTGCCAGCAGCTTAGCCGCGGCAGGCTCTGGAAACACCATATATTTT. Its protein product is CASSLAAAGSGNTIYF.

This clonotype was seen many times. This rearrangement joins TRBV3-1 to TRBJ2-3; no clear D. The CDR3 extends over 11 amino acids. The V gene lost 3 bases and the J gene lost 4 bases, with 2 bases spanning the gap. The V gene's germline CDR1 is LGHDT and CDR2 YNNKEL (reference sequence). The CDR3 region is CASSQSDTQYF. CDR3 in DNA: TGTGCCAGCAGCCAGTCAGATACGCAGTATTTT.

At least ten counts were recorded for this clonotype. V is TRBV28 and J is TRBJ1-1; 7 nucleotides agree with TRBD1. Germline trimming cut 7 bases from V and 0 bases from J; bases unmatched to any gene: 5. This CDR3 is built from 14 residues. Germline V gene data show CDR1 as MDHEN and CDR2 as SYDVKM. CDR3 region: CASKKGALNTEAFF. CDR3 coding DNA: TGTGCCAGCAAAAAGGGGGCCTTGAACACTGAAGCTTTCTTT.

Regarding this clonotype: Given a much more abundant clone one base away, this may be a read error. The V gene is TRBV16, the J gene TRBJ1-2; weak D call: TRBD1 (6 bases). CDR3 length equals 17 residues. Germline CDR1 is KGHSY and CDR2 is FQNENV. CDR3 residues: CANSHAVQGPDGYGYTF. The CDR3 coding sequence is TGTGCCAACAGCCACGCAGTTCAGGGGCCAGACGGCTATGGCTACACCTTC.

For the CDR3, the DNA is TGTGCCAGCAGCGTAGGCTTCGGGGGGACCGGGGAGCTGTTTTTT. Encoded protein: CASSVGFGGTGELFF. This chain links TRBV9 with TRBJ2-2; 7 bases match TRBD2. There are 15 residues in the CDR3. Trimming at V came to 0 bases and at J to 5 bases, leaving 4 bases not matched to a gene. CDR1 and CDR2 from the germline V gene are SGDLS and YYNGEE.

The genes are TRBV7-9 and TRBJ1-2; D unresolved. V shed 5 bases and J shed 6 bases, with 16 bases lying between them. CDR1 and CDR2 from the germline V gene are SEHNR and FQNEAQ (reference sequence). This CDR3 has 14 amino acids. The CDR3 region has the DNA TGTGCCAGCAGCACAAAGAGTCCTGCGCATGGCTACACCTTC. This encodes CASSTKSPAHGYTF.

The J gene is TRBJ1-1, the V gene TRBV29-1, with D perhaps TRBD1 (5 bases). Germline CDR1 SQVTM, CDR2 ANQGSEA. This CDR3 contains 13 residues. Trimming took off 4 bases at V and 7 bases at J, with 16 bases between the two ends. The CDR3 DNA reads TGCAGCGTTGCCTCCTCGGGGGGAGTTGAAGCTTTCTTT. Translating it yields CSVASSGGVEAFF.

This clonotype was picked up many times. V and J are TRBV7-2 and TRBJ2-2; D is unclear. CDR1 is SGHTA, CDR2 FQGNSA, per germline. The CDR3 consists of 15 residues. V was pared by 3 bases and J by 4 bases, with 12 bases between. The CDR3 sequence is CASSFNGASTGELFF. CDR3 coding DNA: TGTGCCAGCAGCTTCAATGGCGCCAGCACCGGGGAGCTGTTTTTT.

This clonotype was seen a few times. The chain has TRBV4-1 and TRBJ1-2; unclear D gene. Germline lookup yields CDR1 MGHRA and CDR2 YSYEKL. The CDR3 is made up of 15 amino acids. The V and J ends lost 1 base and 3 bases respectively, with 12 bases between them. CDR3 sequence (DNA): TGCGCCAGCAGCCAAGGGTTTCGGCGGTACTATGGCTACACCTTC. Translating it yields CASSQGFRRYYGYTF.

The CDR3 bases are TGTGCCAGTAGTATTGGGACTAGGCCCTACGAGCAGTACTTC. Its translation: CASSIGTRPYEQYF. This chain links TRBV19 with TRBJ2-7; 8 nucleotides match TRBD2. CDR3 length equals 14 residues. Germline V gene sequence: CDR1 LNHDA, CDR2 SQIVND (reference sequence). V lost 3 bases to trimming and J lost 2 bases; unmatched junction nucleotides: 3.